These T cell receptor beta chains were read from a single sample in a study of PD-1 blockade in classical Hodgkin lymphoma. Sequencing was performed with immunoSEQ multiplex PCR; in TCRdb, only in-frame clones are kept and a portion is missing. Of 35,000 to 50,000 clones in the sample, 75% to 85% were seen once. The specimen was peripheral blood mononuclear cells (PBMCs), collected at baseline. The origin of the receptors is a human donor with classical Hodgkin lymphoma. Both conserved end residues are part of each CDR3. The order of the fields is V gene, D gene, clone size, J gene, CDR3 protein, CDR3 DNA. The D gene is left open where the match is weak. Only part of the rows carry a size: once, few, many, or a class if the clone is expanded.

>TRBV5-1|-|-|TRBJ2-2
CASSLNLGVVGPTGELFF
TGCGCCAGCAGCTTGAATCTCGGGGTCGTGGGTCCGACCGGGGAGCTGTTTTTT
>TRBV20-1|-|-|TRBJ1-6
CSARVRDGNLF
TGCAGTGCTAGGGTTCGGGACGGAAATTTATTT
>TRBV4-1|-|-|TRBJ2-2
CASSQTYGELFF
TGCGCCAGCAGCCAAACCTACGGGGAGCTGTTTTTT
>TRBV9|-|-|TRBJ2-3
CASSRMGYTDTQYF
TGTGCCAGCAGCAGGATGGGATACACAGATACGCAGTATTTT
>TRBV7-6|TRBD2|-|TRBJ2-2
CASSLRAGGPGTGELFF
TGTGCCAGCAGCTTAAGAGCGGGAGGGCCAGGGACCGGGGAGCTGTTTTTT
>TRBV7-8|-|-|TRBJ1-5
CASSLDPLANQPQHF
TGTGCCAGCAGCTTAGACCCCCTTGCAAATCAGCCCCAGCATTTT
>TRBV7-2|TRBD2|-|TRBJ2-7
CASSLDLAGLYEQYF
TGTGCCAGCAGCTTAGATCTAGCGGGACTTTACGAGCAGTACTTC
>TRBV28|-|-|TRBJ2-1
CASSLLGSGDYNEQFF
TGTGCCAGCAGTTTATTAGGTAGCGGTGACTACAATGAGCAGTTCTTC
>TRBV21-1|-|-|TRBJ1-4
CASSKAWSVNEKLFF
TGTGCCAGCAGCAAAGCGTGGTCCGTTAATGAAAAACTGTTTTTT
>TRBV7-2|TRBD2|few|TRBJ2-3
CASSLGRVPTDTQYF
TGTGCCAGCAGCCTAGGGAGGGTCCCCACAGATACGCAGTATTTT
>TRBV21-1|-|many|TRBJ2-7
CASSGPEGGVLDEQYF
TGTGCCAGCAGCGGTCCGGAGGGAGGAGTCCTGGACGAGCAGTACTTC
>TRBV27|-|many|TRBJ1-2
CASSSQDGRTTNYGYTF
TGTGCCAGCAGTTCTCAGGACGGAAGGACCACTAACTATGGCTACACCTTC
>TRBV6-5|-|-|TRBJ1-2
CASSYSTKGGYTF
TGTGCCAGCAGTTACTCAACTAAAGGGGGCTACACCTTC
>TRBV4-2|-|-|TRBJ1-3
CASSGSAGHERNTIYF
TGTGCCAGCAGCGGATCCGCAGGCCATGAGAGAAACACCATATATTTT
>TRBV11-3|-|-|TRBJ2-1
CASSLGISGEQFF
TGTGCCAGCAGCTTAGGTATTTCGGGTGAGCAGTTCTTC
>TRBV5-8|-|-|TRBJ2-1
CASSLMTDNEQFF
TGTGCCAGCAGCTTGATGACAGACAATGAGCAGTTCTTC
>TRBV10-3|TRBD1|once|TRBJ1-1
CAISGTGGTAFF
TGTGCCATCAGCGGGACAGGGGGTACGGCTTTCTTT
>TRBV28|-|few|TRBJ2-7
CASSFVGYEQYF
TGTGCCAGCAGTTTTGTGGGCTACGAGCAGTACTTC
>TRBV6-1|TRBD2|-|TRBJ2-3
CASSVGAGVGTDTQYF
TGTGCCAGCAGTGTTGGGGCGGGAGTAGGGACAGATACGCAGTATTTT
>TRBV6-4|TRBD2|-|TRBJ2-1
CASRGLAGPRDEQFF
TGTGCCAGCAGGGGACTAGCGGGCCCCAGGGATGAGCAGTTCTTC
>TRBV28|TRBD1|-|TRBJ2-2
CASSFGQGNTGELFF
TGTGCCAGCAGTTTTGGACAGGGGAACACCGGGGAGCTGTTTTTT
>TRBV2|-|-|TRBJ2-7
CASSERGRDEQYF
TGTGCCAGCAGTGAGCGGGGCAGGGACGAGCAGTACTTC